Sequencing of this T cell receptor beta chain was carried out in a study of blood T cell repertoires in COVID-19. Overall study context: Both acute and convalescent COVID-19 samples were obtained from the United States, Italy and Spain. Nucleic acid was either cDNA or gDNA, and it came from T cells, B-cell-depleted T cells, or PBMCs.

Using immunoSEQ multiplex PCR, the repertoire was profiled, and TCRdb retains in-frame clones only, with some absent. The table records 150,000 to 200,000 clones, 70% to 90% of them present only once. The CDR3 is made up of 13 amino acids. The germline V gene has CDR1 GTSNPN and CDR2 SVGIG (reference sequence). V was shortened by 3 bases and J by 0 bases, with 8 bases between the two germline ends. The receptor was derived from a man aged 60 to 69 with COVID-19, enrolled during active disease. The chain uses TRBV30 and TRBJ1-1; D is ambiguous. Input material: peripheral blood. CDR3 region: CAWRWQMNTEAFF. The CDR3 bases are TGTGCCTGGAGATGGCAGATGAACACTGAAGCTTTCTTT. Looking up the rest from reference TRBV30 and TRBJ1-1 gives the full variable domain: SQTIHQWPATLVQPVGSPLSLECTVEGTSNPNLYWYRQAAGRGLQLLFYSVGIGQISSEVPQNLSASRPQDRQFILSSKKLLLSDSGFYLCAWRWQMNTEAFFGQGTRLTVV.